A selection of T cell receptor beta chains follows, all from one sample in a study of T cells in Graves' hyperthyroidism and ophthalmopathy. In TCRdb, the multiplex PCR reads were re-called with MiXCR into one record per CDR3 protein. The sample includes fewer than 350,000 distinct CDR3 sequences, 12% to 15% of them seen just once. Specimen: blood. The receptor source for this set is a woman between 45 and 60 years old with Graves' hyperthyroidism that later progressed to Graves' ophthalmopathy. CDR3s include the opening cysteine and the closing phenylalanine or tryptophan. D genes are given only for firm matches. Clone size is not always given. Where it is, it says once, few, many or a class for expanded clones.

v_call	d_call	j_call	clone_size	cdr3_nt	cdr3_aa
TRBV7-3	.	TRBJ1-1	.	TGTGCCAGCAGCATCTCAGGGAACACTGAAGCTTCCTTT	CASSISGNTEASF
TRBV30	.	TRBJ1-3	few	TGTGCCTGGAGTCGTTTGGGTCCTGGAAACACCATATATTTT	CAWSRLGPGNTIYF
TRBV5-1	TRBD1	TRBJ2-1	many	TGCGCCAGCAGCTTGGTCAGGGTTGGACAGGGGGCACTGGAGCAGTTCTTC	CASSLVRVGQGALEQFF
TRBV29-1	.	TRBJ2-1	many	TGCAGCGGAGAAGAACAGGGTAGGCTTGAGCAGTTCTTC	CSGEEQGRLEQFF
TRBV2	.	TRBJ1-6	many	TGTGCCAGCAGTGATCCTCCCACTTATTCACCCCTCCACTTT	CASSDPPTYSPLHF
TRBV10-3	.	TRBJ1-6	.	TGTGCCATCAGTCCTACTGAGACCACACCCCTCCACTTT	CAISPTETTPLHF
TRBV7-3	TRBD1	TRBJ2-1	many	TGTGCCAGCAGCTCCGGGACAGGGGTGTTCTTC	CASSSGTGVFF
TRBV5-1	.	TRBJ2-1	many	TGCGCCAGCACCGTGGGGGACGGCTACAATGAGCAGTTCTTC	CASTVGDGYNEQFF
TRBV27	.	TRBJ2-7	many	TGTGCCAGCAGTTCTAGGACCCTAGGGGAGCAGTACTTC	CASSSRTLGEQYF
TRBV10-3	TRBD2	TRBJ2-1	many	TGTGCCATCAGAGATAGCGGGAAGAGCCGGGGGTATGAGCAGTTCTTC	CAIRDSGKSRGYEQFF
TRBV2	TRBD1	TRBJ1-4	many	TGTGCCAGCAGTGAAGCAAGGGGGCTAGTAGAAAAACTGTTTTTT	CASSEARGLVEKLFF
TRBV12-3/TRBV12-4	.	TRBJ1-2	many	TGTGCCAGTCGCGGGCCTCGAGAGGGCTATGGCTACACCTTC	CASRGPREGYGYTF
TRBV28	.	TRBJ2-1	many	TGTGCCAGCAGTCCTAACATCGGGACTCCATACAATGAGCAGTTCTTC	CASSPNIGTPYNEQFF
TRBV28	TRBD2	TRBJ2-1	many	TGTGCCAGCAGCCAAGGTCGAGCGGGAGGGCCGGGCGAGCAGTTCTTC	CASSQGRAGGPGEQFF
TRBV20-1	.	TRBJ2-1	many	TGCAGTGCTGCCGGGACGGCAAGCTCCTACAATGAGCAGTTCTTC	CSAAGTASSYNEQFF
TRBV6-1	.	TRBJ2-7	many	TGTGCCAGCACAGGGGTCGAGGGACTATACGAGCAGTACTTC	CASTGVEGLYEQYF
TRBV7-2	.	TRBJ2-2	many	TGTGCCAGCATGGTATGGACGAACACCGGGGAGCTGTTTTTT	CASMVWTNTGELFF
TRBV14	.	TRBJ1-1	.	TGTGCCAGCAGCCAAGGTCGGGTTAACACTGAAGCTTTCTTT	CASSQGRVNTEAFF
TRBV3-1	.	TRBJ2-5	.	TGTGCCAGCAGCCAAAAGGGACAAATCCGCGAGACCCAGTACTTC	CASSQKGQIRETQYF
TRBV20-1	TRBD2	TRBJ2-1	.	TGCAGTGCTAGGGGGAGGGCCAATGAGCAGTTCTTC	CSARGRANEQFF
TRBV13	TRBD2	TRBJ2-3	many	TGTGCCAGCAGCTTAAATGGGAGGGCCGTAGATACGCAGTATTTT	CASSLNGRAVDTQYF
TRBV30	.	TRBJ1-2	many	TGTGCCTGGAAAAGCGAGGGGGATTATGGCTACACCTTC	CAWKSEGDYGYTF
TRBV7-2	TRBD2	TRBJ2-1	.	TGTGCCAGCAGATTAGGGACTAGCGGGATCATTGAGCAGTTCTTC	CASRLGTSGIIEQFF
TRBV28	.	TRBJ2-5	many	TGTGCCAGCCAAACGCCGGGGCGAGAGACCCAGTACTTC	CASQTPGRETQYF
TRBV6-5	.	TRBJ2-3	many	TGTGCCAGCAGTTACTCGAGGTCCACAGATACGCAGTATTTT	CASSYSRSTDTQYF
TRBV27	.	TRBJ2-1	many	TGTGCCAGCAGTCCCCGCCTGCGTGACCGACAGATCAATGAGCAGTTCTTC	CASSPRLRDRQINEQFF
TRBV5-6	TRBD1	TRBJ2-1	few	TGTGCCAGCAGCGCCCCACAGGGGGTTGCCTACAATGAGCAGTTCTTC	CASSAPQGVAYNEQFF
TRBV5-4	.	TRBJ2-3	few	TGTGCCACCCCGGACGCCTTGACAGATACGCAGTATTTT	CATPDALTDTQYF
TRBV5-5	TRBD1	TRBJ1-1	many	TGTGCCAGCAGCTTAGGGACAGGGGGCTTCGGGGGCACTGAAGCTTTCTTT	CASSLGTGGFGGTEAFF
TRBV20-1	TRBD1	TRBJ1-6	many	TGCAGTGCTGGCTTGACAGGGGGTAATTCCTATAATTCACCCCTCCACTTT	CSAGLTGGNSYNSPLHF
TRBV7-9	.	TRBJ1-1	many	TGTGCCAGCATCGCCGGCGGGTTCCAGAACACTGAAGCTTTCTTT	CASIAGGFQNTEAFF
TRBV10-3	TRBD1	TRBJ2-7	many	TGTGCCATCAGAAAGGGACAGGGGGACTACGAGCAGTACTTC	CAIRKGQGDYEQYF
TRBV3-1	.	TRBJ2-2	many	TGTGCCAGCAGCCACCGGACTCGCTACGGGGAGCTGTTTTTT	CASSHRTRYGELFF
TRBV19	.	TRBJ2-4	.	TGTGCCAGTAGTCCTTCATTCAACGACAACATTCAGTACTTC	CASSPSFNDNIQYF
TRBV6-1	.	TRBJ1-4	.	TGTGCCAGCCTCAGAACCCCCGGGACATCGCTCTTACTAAATGAAAAACTGTTTTTT	CASLRTPGTSLLLNEKLFF
TRBV18	TRBD2	TRBJ2-2	many	TGTGCCAGCGAGGGAGGGTTCGACGGGGAGCTGTTTTTT	CASEGGFDGELFF
TRBV5-1	TRBD2	TRBJ2-5	many	TGCGCCAGCAGCTACTTAGGACTAGCGGGAGAGACCCAGTACTTC	CASSYLGLAGETQYF
TRBV13	TRBD2	TRBJ2-5	few	TGTGCCAGCAGCCCCGAGGGACTAGCGGGAGGGCCGGGGTTAGAGACCCAGTACTTC	CASSPEGLAGGPGLETQYF
TRBV19	.	TRBJ2-5	many	TGTGCCAGTAGTCGGCATGCTGGACAACTACAAGAGACCCAGTACTTC	CASSRHAGQLQETQYF
TRBV28	TRBD2	TRBJ2-5	many	TGTGCCAGCAGTTCCCTACTAGCGTGGGAGACCCAGTACTTC	CASSSLLAWETQYF
TRBV6-1	.	TRBJ2-7	many	TGTGCCAGCAGTCTGCGGGTGGACTCCTACGAGCAGTACTTC	CASSLRVDSYEQYF
TRBV6-1	TRBD1	TRBJ1-1	many	TGTGCCAGCAGTTATACAGGGGGCAAGGGTGTGAACACTGAAGCTTTCTTT	CASSYTGGKGVNTEAFF
TRBV7-6	.	TRBJ2-7	few	TGTGCCAGCAGCCCCTTCCCTAGCGCACCCTGGGAGCAGTACTTC	CASSPFPSAPWEQYF
TRBV28	.	TRBJ2-2	many	TGTGCCAGCAGTTCCTTAAGGGCGGGGAAAGGCGCCGGGGAGCTGTTTTTT	CASSSLRAGKGAGELFF
TRBV19	TRBD2	TRBJ2-3	.	TGTGCCAGTAGTGCCTTACTAGCGTCAGATACGCAGTATTTT	CASSALLASDTQYF